This record concerns one T cell receptor (beta chain) sequence. This record comes from a study of blood T cell repertoires in COVID-19. Study at large: Material from acute and convalescent COVID-19 was sourced from the United States, Italy and Spain. The analysed material was cDNA or gDNA that came from T cells, B-cell-depleted T cells, or PBMCs.

Looked up from germline, CDR1 is MDHEN and CDR2 is SYDVKM. The CDR3 spans 12 residues. V was pared by 6 bases and J by 8 bases, with 13 bases between. In the original analysis: The assay estimated nucleated cells by amplifying reference gene primers. TCRdb's table, derived via immunoSEQ multiplex PCR, lists solely in-frame clones and lacks some. D and trimming come from the DNA, and the V and J calls and clone size come from that table. The sample yields under 150,000 clones, about 83% seen once. The sequenced sample consisted of peripheral blood. The chain has TRBV28 and TRBJ1-2, with no clear D. This TCR was recovered from a human donor in a cohort sampled during active COVID-19. CDR3 DNA sequence: TGTGCCAGCAGGCTCGAGGGCGACGGCTACACCTTC. It is translated as CASRLEGDGYTF.